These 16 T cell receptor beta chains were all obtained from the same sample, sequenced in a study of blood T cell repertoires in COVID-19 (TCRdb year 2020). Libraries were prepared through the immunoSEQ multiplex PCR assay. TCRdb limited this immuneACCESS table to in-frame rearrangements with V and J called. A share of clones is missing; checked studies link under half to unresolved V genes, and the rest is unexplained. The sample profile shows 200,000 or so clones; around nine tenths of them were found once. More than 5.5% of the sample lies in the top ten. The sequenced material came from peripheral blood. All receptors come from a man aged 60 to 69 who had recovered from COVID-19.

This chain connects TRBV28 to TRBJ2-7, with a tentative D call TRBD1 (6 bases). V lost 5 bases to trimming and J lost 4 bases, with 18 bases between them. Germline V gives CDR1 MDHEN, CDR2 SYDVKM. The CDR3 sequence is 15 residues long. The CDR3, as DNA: TGTGCCAGCAGTCCCCGGACAGCCTTGTTTTACGAGCAGTACTTC. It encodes CASSPRTALFYEQYF.

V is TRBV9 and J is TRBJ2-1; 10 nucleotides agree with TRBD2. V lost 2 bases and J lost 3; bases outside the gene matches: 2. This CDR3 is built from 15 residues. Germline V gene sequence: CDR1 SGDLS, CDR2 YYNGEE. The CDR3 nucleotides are TGTGCCAGCAGCGTTGGGACTAGCGACTACAATGAGCAGTTCTTC. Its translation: CASSVGTSDYNEQFF.

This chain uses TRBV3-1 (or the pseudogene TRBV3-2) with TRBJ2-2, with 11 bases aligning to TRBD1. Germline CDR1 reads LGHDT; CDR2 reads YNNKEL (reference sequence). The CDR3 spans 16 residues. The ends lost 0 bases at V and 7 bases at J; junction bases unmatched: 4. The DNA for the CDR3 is TGTGCCAGCAGCCAAGAGAGGACAGGGGGCGTCGGGGAGCTGTTTTTT. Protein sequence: CASSQERTGGVGELFF.

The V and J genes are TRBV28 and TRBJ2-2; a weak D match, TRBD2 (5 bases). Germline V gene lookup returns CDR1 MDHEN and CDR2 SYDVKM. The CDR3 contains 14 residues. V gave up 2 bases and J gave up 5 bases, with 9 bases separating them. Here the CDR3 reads CASSLGELTGELFF. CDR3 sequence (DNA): TGTGCCAGCAGTTTAGGGGAGCTAACCGGGGAGCTGTTTTTT.

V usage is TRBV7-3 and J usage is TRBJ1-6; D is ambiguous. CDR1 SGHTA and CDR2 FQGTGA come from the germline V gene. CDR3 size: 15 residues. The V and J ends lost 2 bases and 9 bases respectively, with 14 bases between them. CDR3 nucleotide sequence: TGTGCCAGCAGCTTATCGTCCTCCGTGGCTTCACCCCTCCACTTT. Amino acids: CASSLSSSVASPLHF. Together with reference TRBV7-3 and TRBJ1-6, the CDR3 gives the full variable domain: GAGVSQTPSNKVTEKGKYVELRCDPISGHTALYWYRQSLGQGPEFLIYFQGTGAADDSGLPNDRFFAVRPEGSVSTLKIQRTERGDSAVYLCASSLSSSVASPLHFGNGTRLTVT.

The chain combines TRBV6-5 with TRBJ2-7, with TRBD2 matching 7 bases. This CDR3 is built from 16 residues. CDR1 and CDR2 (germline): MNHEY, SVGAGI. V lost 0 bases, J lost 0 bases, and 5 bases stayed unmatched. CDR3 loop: CASSYSKRDASYEQYF. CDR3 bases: TGTGCCAGCAGTTACTCGAAGCGGGACGCCTCCTACGAGCAGTACTTC.

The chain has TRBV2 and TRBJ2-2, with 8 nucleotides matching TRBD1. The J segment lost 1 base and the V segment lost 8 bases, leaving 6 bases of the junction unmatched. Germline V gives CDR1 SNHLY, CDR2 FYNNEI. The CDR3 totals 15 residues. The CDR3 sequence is CASSRGTGNTGELFF. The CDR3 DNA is TGTGCCAGCTCCCGGGGGACAGGGAACACCGGGGAGCTGTTTTTT.

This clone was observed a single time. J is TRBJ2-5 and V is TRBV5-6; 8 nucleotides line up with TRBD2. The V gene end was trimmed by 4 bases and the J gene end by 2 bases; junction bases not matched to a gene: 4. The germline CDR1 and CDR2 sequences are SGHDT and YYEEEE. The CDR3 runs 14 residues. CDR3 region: CASSGTGGQETQYF. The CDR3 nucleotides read TGTGCCAGCAGCGGGACGGGGGGGCAAGAGACCCAGTACTTC.

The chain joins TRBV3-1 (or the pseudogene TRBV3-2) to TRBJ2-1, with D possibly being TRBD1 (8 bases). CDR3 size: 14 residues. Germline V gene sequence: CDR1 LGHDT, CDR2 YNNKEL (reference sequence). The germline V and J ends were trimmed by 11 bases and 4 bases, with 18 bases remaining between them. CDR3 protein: CAGTGGARYNEQFF. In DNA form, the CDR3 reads TGTGCCGGAACAGGGGGGGCAAGGTACAATGAGCAGTTCTTC.

CDR3 nucleotides: TGTGCCAGCAGGCAGACAGAATACAATGAGCAGTTCTTC. Its translation is CASRQTEYNEQFF. V usage is TRBV28 and J usage is TRBJ2-1; a possible D gene is TRBD1 (5 bases). CDR3 length: 13 residues. V gave up 6 bases and J gave up 4 bases, with 10 bases separating them. Looked up from germline, CDR1 is MDHEN and CDR2 is SYDVKM.

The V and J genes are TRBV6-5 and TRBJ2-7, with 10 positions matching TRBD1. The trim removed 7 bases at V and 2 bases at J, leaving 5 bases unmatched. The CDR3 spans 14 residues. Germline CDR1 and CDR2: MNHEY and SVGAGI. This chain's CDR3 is CASKRQGATYEQYF. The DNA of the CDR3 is TGTGCCAGCAAAAGACAGGGGGCAACCTACGAGCAGTACTTC.

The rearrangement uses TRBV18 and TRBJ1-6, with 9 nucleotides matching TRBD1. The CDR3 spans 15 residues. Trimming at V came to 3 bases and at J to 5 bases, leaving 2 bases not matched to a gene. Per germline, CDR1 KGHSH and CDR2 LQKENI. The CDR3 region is CASSPGDRDNSPLHF. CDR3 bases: TGTGCCAGCTCACCGGGGGACAGGGATAATTCACCCCTCCACTTT.

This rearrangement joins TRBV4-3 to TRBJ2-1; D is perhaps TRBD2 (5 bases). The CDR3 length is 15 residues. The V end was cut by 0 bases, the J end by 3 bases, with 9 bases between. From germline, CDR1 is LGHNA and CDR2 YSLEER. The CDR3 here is CASSQDPGIYNEQFF. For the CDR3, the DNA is TGCGCCAGCAGCCAAGATCCGGGGATCTACAATGAGCAGTTCTTC.

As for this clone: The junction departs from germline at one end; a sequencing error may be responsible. The chain's CDR3 is CASSKGLAGLPGDF. The CDR3 region has the DNA TGTGCCAGTAGTAAGGGACTAGCGGGACTGCCTGGGGACTTC. This rearrangement joins TRBV19 to TRBJ2-7; 13 positions agree with TRBD2. The CDR3 loop spans 14 amino acids. Per germline, CDR1 LNHDA and CDR2 SQIVND (reference sequence).

In DNA, the CDR3 is TGCAGCCACGCGACAGGGGGCTCAAACATTCAGTACTTC. Its translation: CSHATGGSNIQYF. J is TRBJ2-4 and V is TRBV29-1; 10 bases align to TRBD1. The CDR3 covers 13 residues. Trimming removed 8 bases from V and 6 bases from J; junction bases left unmatched: 7. The germline V gene has CDR1 SQVTM and CDR2 ANQGSEA.

This chain's CDR3 is CASSNRTGGKETQYF. In DNA, the CDR3 is TGCGCCAGCAGTAATCGAACCGGGGGAAAAGAGACCCAGTACTTC. The chain uses TRBV23-1 and TRBJ2-5; D perhaps matches TRBD2 (6 bases). TRBV23-1 is labeled an ORF, and its function is uncertain. V lost 5 bases to trimming and J lost 3 bases, with 16 bases between them. The CDR3 is 15 amino acids.